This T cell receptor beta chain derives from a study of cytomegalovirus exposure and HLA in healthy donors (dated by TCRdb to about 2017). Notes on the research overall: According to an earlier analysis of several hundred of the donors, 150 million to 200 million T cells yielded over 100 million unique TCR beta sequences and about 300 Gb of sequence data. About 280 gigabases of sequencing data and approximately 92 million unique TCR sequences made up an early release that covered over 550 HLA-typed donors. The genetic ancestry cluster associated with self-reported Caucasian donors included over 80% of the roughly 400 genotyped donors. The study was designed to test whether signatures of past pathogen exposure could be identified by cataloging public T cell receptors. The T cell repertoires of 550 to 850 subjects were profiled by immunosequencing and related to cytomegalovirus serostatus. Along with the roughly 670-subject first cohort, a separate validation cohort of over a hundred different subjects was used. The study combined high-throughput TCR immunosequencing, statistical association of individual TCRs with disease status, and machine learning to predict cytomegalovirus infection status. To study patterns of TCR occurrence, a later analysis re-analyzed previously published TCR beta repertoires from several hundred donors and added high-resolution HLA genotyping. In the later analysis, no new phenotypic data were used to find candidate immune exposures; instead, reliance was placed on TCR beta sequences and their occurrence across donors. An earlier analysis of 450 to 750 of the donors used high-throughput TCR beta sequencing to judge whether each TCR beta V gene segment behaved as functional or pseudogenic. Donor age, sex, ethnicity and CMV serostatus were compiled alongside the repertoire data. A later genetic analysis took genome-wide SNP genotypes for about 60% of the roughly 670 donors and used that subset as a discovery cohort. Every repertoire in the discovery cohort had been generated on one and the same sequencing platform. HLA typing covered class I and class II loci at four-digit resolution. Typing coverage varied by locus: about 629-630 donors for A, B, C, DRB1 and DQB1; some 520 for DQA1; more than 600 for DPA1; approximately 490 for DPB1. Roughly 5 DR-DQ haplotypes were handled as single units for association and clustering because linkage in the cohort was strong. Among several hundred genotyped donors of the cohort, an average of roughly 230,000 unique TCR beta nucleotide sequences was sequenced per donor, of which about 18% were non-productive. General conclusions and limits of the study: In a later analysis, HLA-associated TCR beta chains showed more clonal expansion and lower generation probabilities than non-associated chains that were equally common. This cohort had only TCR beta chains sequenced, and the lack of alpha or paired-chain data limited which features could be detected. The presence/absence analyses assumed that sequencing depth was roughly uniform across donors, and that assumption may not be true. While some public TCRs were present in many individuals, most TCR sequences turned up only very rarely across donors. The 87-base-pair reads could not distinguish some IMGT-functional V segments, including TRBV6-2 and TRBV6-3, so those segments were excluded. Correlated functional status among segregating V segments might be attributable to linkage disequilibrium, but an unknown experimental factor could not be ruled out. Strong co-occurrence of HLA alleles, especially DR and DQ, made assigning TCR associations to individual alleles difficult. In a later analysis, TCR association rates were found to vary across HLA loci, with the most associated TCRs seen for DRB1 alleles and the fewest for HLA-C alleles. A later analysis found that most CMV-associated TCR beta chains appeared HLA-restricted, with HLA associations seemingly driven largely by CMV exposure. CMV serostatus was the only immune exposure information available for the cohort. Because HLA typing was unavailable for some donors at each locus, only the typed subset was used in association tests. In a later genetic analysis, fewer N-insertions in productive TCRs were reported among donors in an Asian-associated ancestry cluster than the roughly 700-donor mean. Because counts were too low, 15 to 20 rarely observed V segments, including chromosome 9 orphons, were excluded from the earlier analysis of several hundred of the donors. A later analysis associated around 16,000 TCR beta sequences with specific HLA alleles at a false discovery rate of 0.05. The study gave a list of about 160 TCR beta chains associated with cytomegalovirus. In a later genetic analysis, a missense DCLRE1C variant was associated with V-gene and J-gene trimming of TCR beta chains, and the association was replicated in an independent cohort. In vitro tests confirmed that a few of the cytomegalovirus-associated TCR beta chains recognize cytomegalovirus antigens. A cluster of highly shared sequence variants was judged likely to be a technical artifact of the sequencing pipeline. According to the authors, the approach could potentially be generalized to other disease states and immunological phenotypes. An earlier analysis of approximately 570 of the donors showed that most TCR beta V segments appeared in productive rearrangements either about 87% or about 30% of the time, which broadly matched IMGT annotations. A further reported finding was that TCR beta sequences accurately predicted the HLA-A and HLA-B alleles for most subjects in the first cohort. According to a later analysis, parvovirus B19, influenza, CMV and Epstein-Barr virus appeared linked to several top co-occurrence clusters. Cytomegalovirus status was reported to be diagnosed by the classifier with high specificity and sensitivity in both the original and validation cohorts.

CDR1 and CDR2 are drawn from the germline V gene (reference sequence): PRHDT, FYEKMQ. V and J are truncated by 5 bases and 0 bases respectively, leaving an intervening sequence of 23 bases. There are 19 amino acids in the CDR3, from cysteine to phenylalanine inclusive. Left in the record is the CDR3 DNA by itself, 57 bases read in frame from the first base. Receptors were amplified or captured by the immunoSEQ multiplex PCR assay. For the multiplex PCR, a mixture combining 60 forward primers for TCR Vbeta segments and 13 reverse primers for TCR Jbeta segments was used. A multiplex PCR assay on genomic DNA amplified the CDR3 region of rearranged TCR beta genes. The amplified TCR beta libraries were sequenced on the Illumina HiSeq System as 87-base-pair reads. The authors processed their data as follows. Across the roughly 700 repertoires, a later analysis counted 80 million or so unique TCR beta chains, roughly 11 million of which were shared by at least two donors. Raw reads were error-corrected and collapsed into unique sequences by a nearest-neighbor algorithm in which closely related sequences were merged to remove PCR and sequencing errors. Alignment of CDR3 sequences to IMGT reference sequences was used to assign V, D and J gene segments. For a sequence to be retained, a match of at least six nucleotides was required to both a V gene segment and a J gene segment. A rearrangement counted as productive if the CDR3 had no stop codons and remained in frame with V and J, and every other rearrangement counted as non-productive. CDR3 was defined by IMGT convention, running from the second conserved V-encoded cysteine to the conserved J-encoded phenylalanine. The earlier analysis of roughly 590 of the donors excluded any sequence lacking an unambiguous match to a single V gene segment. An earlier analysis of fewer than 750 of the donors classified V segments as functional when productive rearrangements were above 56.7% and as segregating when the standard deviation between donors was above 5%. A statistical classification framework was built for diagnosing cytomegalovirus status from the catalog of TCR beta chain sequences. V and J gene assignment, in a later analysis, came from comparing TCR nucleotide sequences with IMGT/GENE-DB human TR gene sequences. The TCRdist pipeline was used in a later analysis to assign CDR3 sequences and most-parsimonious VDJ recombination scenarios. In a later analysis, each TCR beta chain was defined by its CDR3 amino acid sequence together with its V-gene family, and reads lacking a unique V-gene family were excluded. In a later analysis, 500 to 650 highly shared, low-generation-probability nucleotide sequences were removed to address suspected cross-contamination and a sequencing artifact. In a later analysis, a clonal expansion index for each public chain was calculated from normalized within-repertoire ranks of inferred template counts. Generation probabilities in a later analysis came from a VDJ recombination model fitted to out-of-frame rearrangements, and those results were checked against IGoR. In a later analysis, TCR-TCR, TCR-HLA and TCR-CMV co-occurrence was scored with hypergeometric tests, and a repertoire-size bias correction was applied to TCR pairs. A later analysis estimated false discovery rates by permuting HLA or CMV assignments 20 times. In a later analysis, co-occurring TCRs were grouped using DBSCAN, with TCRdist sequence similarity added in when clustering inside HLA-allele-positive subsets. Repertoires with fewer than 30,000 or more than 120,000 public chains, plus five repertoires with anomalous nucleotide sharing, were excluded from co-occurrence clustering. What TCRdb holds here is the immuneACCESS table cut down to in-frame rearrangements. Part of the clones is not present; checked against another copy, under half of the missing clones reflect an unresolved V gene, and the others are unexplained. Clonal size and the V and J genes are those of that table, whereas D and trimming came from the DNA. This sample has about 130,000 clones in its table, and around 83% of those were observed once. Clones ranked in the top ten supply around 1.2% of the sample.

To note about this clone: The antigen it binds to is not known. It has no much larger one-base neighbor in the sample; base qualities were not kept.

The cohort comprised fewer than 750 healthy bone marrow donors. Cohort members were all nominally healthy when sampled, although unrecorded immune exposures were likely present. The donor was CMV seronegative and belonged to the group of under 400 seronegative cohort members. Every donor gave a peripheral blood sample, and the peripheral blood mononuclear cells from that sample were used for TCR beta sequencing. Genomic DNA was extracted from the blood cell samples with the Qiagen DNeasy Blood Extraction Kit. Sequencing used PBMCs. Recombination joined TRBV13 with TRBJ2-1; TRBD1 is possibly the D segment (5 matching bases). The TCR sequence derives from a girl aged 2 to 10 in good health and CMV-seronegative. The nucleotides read TGTGCCAGCAGCGTTAGGAAAAAATGGGGCGGAGACTCCTACAATGAGCAGTTCTTC. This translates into CASSVRKKWGGDSYNEQFF. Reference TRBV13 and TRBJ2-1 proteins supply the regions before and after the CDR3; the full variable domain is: AAGVIQSPRHLIKEKRETATLKCYPIPRHDTVYWYQQGPGQDPQFLISFYEKMQSDKGSIPDRFSAQQFSDYHSELNMSSLELGDSALYFCASSVRKKWGGDSYNEQFFGPGTRLTVL.